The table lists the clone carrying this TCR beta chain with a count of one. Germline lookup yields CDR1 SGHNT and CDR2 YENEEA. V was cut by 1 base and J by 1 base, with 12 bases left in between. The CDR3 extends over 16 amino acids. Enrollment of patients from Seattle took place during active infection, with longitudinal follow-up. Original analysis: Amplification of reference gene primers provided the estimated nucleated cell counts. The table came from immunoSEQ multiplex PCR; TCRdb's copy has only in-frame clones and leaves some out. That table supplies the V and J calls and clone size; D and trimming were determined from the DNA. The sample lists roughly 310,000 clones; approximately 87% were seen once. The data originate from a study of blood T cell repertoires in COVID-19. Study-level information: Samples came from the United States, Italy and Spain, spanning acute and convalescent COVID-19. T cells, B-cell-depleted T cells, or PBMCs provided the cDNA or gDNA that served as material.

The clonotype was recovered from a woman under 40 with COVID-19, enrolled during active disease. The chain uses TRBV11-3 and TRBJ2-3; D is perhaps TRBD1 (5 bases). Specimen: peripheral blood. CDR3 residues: CASSLGGGRGTDTQYF. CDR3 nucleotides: TGTGCCAGCAGCTTAGGGGGCGGTCGAGGCACAGATACGCAGTATTTT.